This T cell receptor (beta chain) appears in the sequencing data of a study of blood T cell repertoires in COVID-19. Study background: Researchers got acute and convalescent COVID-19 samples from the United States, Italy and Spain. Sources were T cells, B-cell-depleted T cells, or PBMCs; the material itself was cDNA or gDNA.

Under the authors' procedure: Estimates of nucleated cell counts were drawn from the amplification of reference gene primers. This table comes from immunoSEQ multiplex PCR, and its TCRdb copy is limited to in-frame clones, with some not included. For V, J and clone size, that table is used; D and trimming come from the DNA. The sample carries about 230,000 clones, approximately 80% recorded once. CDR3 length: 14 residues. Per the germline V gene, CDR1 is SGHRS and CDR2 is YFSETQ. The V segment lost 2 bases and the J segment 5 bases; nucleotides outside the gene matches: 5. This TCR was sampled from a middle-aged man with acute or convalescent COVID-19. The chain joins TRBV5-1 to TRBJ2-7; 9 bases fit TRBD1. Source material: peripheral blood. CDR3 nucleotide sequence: TGCGCCAGCAGCTTAGGGACAGGGAGGAACGAGCAGTACTTC. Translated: CASSLGTGRNEQYF.